One sample yielded the 30 T cell receptor beta chains listed below, sequenced in a study of T cell clusters in autoimmune cytopenias. Each sample's input was 250 ng genomic DNA, 40,000 or so genome equivalents. One tube held mixed TRB-A and TRB-B primer pools for touch-down PCR. TCRdb derives one entry per CDR3 protein from the multiplex PCR reads, leaving out DNA. The sample has around 8,000 distinct CDR3 sequences. These data were also reused for a study on T cell repertoires in aging, cancer and after chemotherapy.

The specimen sequenced was peripheral blood. Source of these receptors: a human donor with an autoimmune cytopenia or autoimmune hepatitis (not recorded which).

This chain links TRBV20-1 with TRBJ1-4. In germline, CDR1 is DFQATT, CDR2 SNEGSKA (reference sequence). The CDR3 length is 16 residues. CDR3 sequence: CSAIWPEGATNEKLFF.

The chain is built from TRBV6-1 and TRBJ1-2; TCRdb returns TRBD1, unconfirmable since there is no DNA. This CDR3 contains 14 residues. CDR1 and CDR2 (germline): MNHNS, SASEGT. The CDR3 sequence: CASRKTGGNYGYTF.

According to its frequency, this clonotype is medium-sized (0.01 to 0.1%). The gene calls are TRBV12-3 or TRBV12-4 and TRBJ2-3. The CDR3 loop spans 13 amino acids. The CDR3 sequence is CASSGGYTDTQYF.

This clonotype is medium-sized (0.01 to 0.1%) by frequency. This chain uses TRBV20-1 with TRBJ1-2. Germline loops: CDR1 DFQATT, CDR2 SNEGSKA (reference sequence). The CDR3 has 11 amino acids. CDR3 protein: CSALMIDGYTF.

This rearrangement joins TRBV24-1 to TRBJ1-5. CDR1 is KGHDR and CDR2 is SFDVKD in the germline V gene. This CDR3 has 13 amino acids. CDR3 amino acids: CADRPEEGQPQHF.

The CDR3 here is CASSVLAGVTYNEQFF. The chain combines TRBV18 with TRBJ2-1; TCRdb returns TRBD2, unconfirmable since there is no DNA. The CDR3 runs 16 residues. Looked up from germline, CDR1 is KGHSH and CDR2 is LQKENI.

Its frequency marks this clonotype as medium-sized. V gene TRBV30 combines with J gene TRBJ1-2; absent DNA, TCRdb's TRBD1 call cannot be checked. The CDR3 sequence is 13 residues long. Germline V gene data show CDR1 as GTSNPN and CDR2 as SVGIG (reference sequence). CDR3: CAWSLRGEDGYTF.

This chain uses TRBV12-3 or TRBV12-4 with TRBJ1-1; TCRdb designates TRBD1, a call that cannot be tested without DNA. The CDR3 has 15 residues. The chain's CDR3 is CASSQRTHLNTEAFF.

The CDR3 sequence: CASSVIFGVNQETQYF. The chain recombines TRBV6-5 with TRBJ2-5. The germline V gene has CDR1 MNHEY and CDR2 SVGAGI. The CDR3 length is 16 residues.

Considering frequency, this clonotype is medium-sized. The chain couples TRBV7-9 to TRBJ2-5; the TCRdb call, TRBD2, lacks DNA for checking. CDR3 length: 16 amino acids. CDR1 is SEHNR, CDR2 FQNEAQ, per germline (reference sequence). The CDR3: CASSLVGTSGRETQYF.

This clonotype counts as medium-sized by frequency. The chain carries TRBV12-3 or TRBV12-4 and TRBJ1-6; the D gene TCRdb calls, TRBD1, cannot be checked with no DNA. The CDR3 runs 14 residues. CDR3 in amino acids: CASSIGAGETPLHF.

V gene TRBV19 combines with J gene TRBJ2-1; the D call of TRBD1 rests on TCRdb alone, since no DNA is present to check it. The CDR3 covers 16 residues. Germline V gives CDR1 LNHDA, CDR2 SQIVND (reference sequence). CDR3 region: CASTDRGRSSYNEQFF.

The chain joins TRBV12-5 to TRBJ2-2; the D call from TCRdb, TRBD1, cannot be confirmed without DNA. Germline CDR1 LGHNT, CDR2 FRNRAP. CDR3 length: 19 residues. This CDR3 is CASGLRRSAGAGNTGELFF.

The gene calls are TRBV15 and TRBJ1-2. Germline CDR1 and CDR2: LNHNV and YYDKDF (reference sequence). The CDR3 contains 15 residues. The CDR3 here is CATSRDRFSGYGYTF.

The CDR3 sequence is CASSFYQGAGDTQYF. The chain recombines TRBV5-4 with TRBJ2-3; TCRdb indicates TRBD1, and absent DNA this call remains unverified. From germline, CDR1 is SGHNT and CDR2 YYREEE (reference sequence). The CDR3 extends over 15 amino acids.

The V gene is TRBV5-1, the J gene TRBJ2-7; the D gene TCRdb calls, TRBD1, cannot be checked with no DNA. The CDR3 has 13 amino acids. Germline V gene sequence: CDR1 SGHRS, CDR2 YFSETQ. CDR3 loop: CASGGDRAYEQYF.

This chain links TRBV5-5 with TRBJ1-5; TCRdb calls TRBD1, which cannot be checked without DNA. CDR3 length: 16 residues. Germline V lookup: CDR1 SGHKS, CDR2 YYEKEE (reference sequence). CDR3 sequence: CASSAAGGWNNQPQHF.

The chain combines TRBV12-3 or TRBV12-4 with TRBJ1-1. The CDR3 length is 12 residues. The CDR3 loop reads CASSLFRTEAFF.

This clonotype is called medium-sized based on its frequency. V and J are TRBV27 and TRBJ2-7. Germline V gene sequence: CDR1 MNHEY, CDR2 SMNVEV (reference sequence). This CDR3 has 16 residues. CDR3 loop: CASSLSWVGVSYEQYF.

Considering frequency, this clonotype is medium-sized. V and J are TRBV7-6 and TRBJ2-3; TCRdb's D call of TRBD2 is untestable without DNA. The germline gives CDR1 SGHVS, CDR2 FNYEAQ. The CDR3 totals 17 residues. Here the CDR3 reads CASSLGLGRRRADTQYF.

This CDR3 is CSAREGQAYGYTF. The chain recombines TRBV20-1 with TRBJ1-2; no DNA is available, so the TRBD1 call from TCRdb remains unchecked. Germline-derived CDR1 and CDR2 are DFQATT and SNEGSKA (reference sequence). This CDR3 is built from 13 residues.

This chain uses TRBV6-1 with TRBJ2-1; the D gene TCRdb calls, TRBD1, cannot be checked with no DNA. The CDR3 contains 15 residues. The V gene's germline CDR1 is MNHNS and CDR2 SASEGT. CDR3 region: CASKGGESSYNEQFF.

This chain uses TRBV28 with TRBJ2-7. The CDR3 is made up of 12 amino acids. Germline V CDR1 and CDR2: MDHEN, SYDVKM. The chain's CDR3 is CASSFSYSEQYF. The variable domain in full, with the rest retrieved from reference TRBV28 and TRBJ2-7, is DVKVTQSSRYLVKRTGEKVFLECVQDMDHENMFWYRQDPGLGLRLIYFSYDVKMKEKGDIPEGYSVSREKKERFSLILESASTNQTSMYLCASSFSYSEQYFGPGTRLTVT.

This clonotype is classed as medium-sized by frequency. The V call is TRBV6-5, the J call TRBJ2-1; TCRdb returns TRBD1, unconfirmable since there is no DNA. The CDR3 has 13 amino acids. Germline V lookup: CDR1 MNHEY, CDR2 SVGAGI. The CDR3 loop is CASSGQGNNEQFF.

This clonotype is labeled medium-sized based on frequency. The rearrangement joins TRBV7-6 to TRBJ2-7; TCRdb names TRBD1, which stays unverified in the absence of DNA. Germline V gives CDR1 SGHVS, CDR2 FNYEAQ. This CDR3 has 13 amino acids. The CDR3 loop is CASSLDPGYEQYF.

The chain employs TRBV18 and TRBJ2-7; as DNA is missing, the TRBD2 call by TCRdb cannot be tested. This CDR3 has 14 amino acids. CDR1 is KGHSH, CDR2 LQKENI, per germline. CDR3 sequence reads: CASSTASGNYEQYF.

The V and J genes are TRBV18 and TRBJ2-7; TCRdb gives TRBD2 as the D gene, but with no DNA this cannot be confirmed. Germline V lookup: CDR1 KGHSH, CDR2 LQKENI. This CDR3 contains 16 residues. The CDR3 sequence is CASSPPTSGPSYEQYF.

The chain recombines TRBV5-1 with TRBJ2-7; TCRdb's D call of TRBD1 is untestable without DNA. The CDR3 totals 15 residues. The V gene's germline CDR1 is SGHRS and CDR2 YFSETQ. Here the CDR3 reads CASSPSQGVTYEQYF.

This chain links TRBV7-6 with TRBJ1-5. CDR1 SGHVS and CDR2 FNYEAQ come from the germline V gene. The CDR3 is made up of 15 amino acids. CDR3: CASSSSDGSNQPQHF.

The chain uses TRBV6-6 and TRBJ2-1; TCRdb's D call of TRBD1 is untestable without DNA. Germline V lookup: CDR1 MNHNY, CDR2 SVGAGI (reference sequence). CDR3 length: 14 residues. The CDR3 region is CASTPDGGYNEQFF.